This T cell receptor (beta chain) was captured by sequencing in a study of graft-versus-host responses after intestinal transplantation. The wider study: Multivisceral, liver-intestinal, or isolated intestinal transplants were received by the recipients. Following induction with anti-thymocyte globulin, all recipients were given tacrolimus and steroids for about 3 years.

Some clones are missing from TCRdb's copy, which holds only in-frame ones; the method was immunoSEQ multiplex PCR. The sample gives 9,900 or so clones, under 40% of which show up once; 1.5% to 2% is in the top ten. After mixed lymphocyte reaction, dividing CD4+ and CD8+ responder T cells were sorted. CDR3 length equals 16 residues. Germline lookup yields CDR1 SGHDN and CDR2 FVKESK. V lost 2 bases to trimming and J lost 5 bases; unmatched junction nucleotides: 8. This clone has a handful of counts. Study results and limitations: An association linked early post-transplant HvG declines with peak circulating GvH clone levels.

V usage is TRBV14 and J usage is TRBJ2-7, with TRBD1 matching over 11 bases. Here the sequenced sample was alloreactive CD4+ T cells from a mixed lymphocyte reaction culture, taken before transplantation. As for subset: CFSE-low proliferating T cells sorted from roughly 6-day pre-transplant mixed lymphocyte reaction (GvH or HvG direction). The TCR comes from a human patient who was an organ donor for intestinal transplantation. The CDR3 DNA sequence: TGTGCCAGCAGCCAAAGCTCCGGGACAGGGGGGCACGAGCAGTACTTC. As protein: CASSQSSGTGGHEQYF.